What follows are 31 T cell receptor beta chains derived from one specimen sequenced in a study of cytomegalovirus exposure and HLA in healthy donors. The study ran its PCR with 60 Vbeta and 13 Jbeta primers. TCRdb's table, derived via immunoSEQ multiplex PCR, lists solely in-frame clones and lacks some. The table shows roughly 120,000 clones, with approximately 80% occurring only once. The sequencing input was PBMCs. The source of these receptors is a woman between 35 and 50 years old in good health and CMV-seronegative.

V usage is TRBV5-1 and J usage is TRBJ2-7; 9 bases map to TRBD1. Germline trimming cut 7 bases from V and 5 bases from J; bases unmatched to any gene: 4. Germline assignment: CDR1 SGHRS and CDR2 YFSETQ. The CDR3 runs 12 residues. The CDR3 region is CASWGQGNEQYF. CDR3 DNA sequence: TGCGCCAGCTGGGGACAGGGCAACGAGCAGTACTTC.

The J gene is TRBJ2-3, the V gene TRBV30, with 7 bases that match TRBD1. Germline CDR1 GTSNPN, CDR2 SVGIG (reference sequence). The CDR3 runs to 15 residues. V shed 3 bases and J 3 bases; nucleotides not matched to a gene: 9. In DNA, the CDR3 is TGTGCCTGGAGCGCAGACAGGGTGAGGACAGATACGCAGTATTTT. Amino acids: CAWSADRVRTDTQYF.

The V and J genes are TRBV11-2 and TRBJ2-2, with 13 positions matching TRBD2. The V gene's germline CDR1 is SGHAT and CDR2 FQNNGV. The CDR3 spans 16 residues. J lost 5 bases, V lost 5 bases, and 5 bases had no gene match. The CDR3 nucleotides are TGTGCCAGCAGCCTTCGGACTAGCGGGAGAACCGGGGAGCTGTTTTTT. This codes for CASSLRTSGRTGELFF.

On this clone itself: At one of its ends the junction is not consistent with the germline gene, which may arise from a read error. The CDR3 is CASWSGLASHEQYF. The CDR3 DNA is TGTGCCAGCTGGAGCGGGCTAGCCTCCCACGAGCAGTACTTC. The chain is built from TRBV18 and TRBJ2-7; D perhaps matches TRBD2 (6 bases). The CDR3 spans 14 residues. In germline, CDR1 is KGHSH, CDR2 LQKENI.

The V gene is TRBV7-9, the J gene TRBJ1-1, with a possible D match to TRBD1 (5 bases). CDR3 size: 14 residues. CDR1 is SEHNR and CDR2 is FQNEAQ in the germline V gene (reference sequence). The V gene lost 4 bases and the J gene lost 4 bases, with 13 bases spanning the gap. The CDR3 loop reads CASSSRLGGTEAFF. Here the CDR3 DNA reads TGTGCCAGCAGCTCCCGACTGGGGGGCACTGAAGCTTTCTTT.

This clone was detected a few times. The rearrangement uses TRBV29-1 and TRBJ1-1; 8 bases align to TRBD1. The V and J ends lost 6 bases and 4 bases, in that order; junction bases with no gene match: 7. CDR1 is SQVTM and CDR2 is ANQGSEA in the germline V gene. The length of the CDR3 is 13 residues. DNA for the CDR3: TGCAGCGTGGGACTCGGACAGGGCACTGAAGCTTTCTTT. Its protein product is CSVGLGQGTEAFF.

This clone is a singleton in its sample. V gene TRBV5-6 combines with J gene TRBJ2-1; D is uncertain. Germline CDR1 is SGHDT and CDR2 is YYEEEE. With 0 bases removed from V and 0 bases from J, the gap between germline ends came to 10 bases. This CDR3 is built from 16 residues. CDR3 region: CASSLVGLSSYNEQFF. The CDR3 DNA reads as TGTGCCAGCAGCTTGGTTGGGCTAAGCTCCTACAATGAGCAGTTCTTC.

The chain links TRBV30 to TRBJ2-3, with a possible D match to TRBD2 (6 bases). V shed 2 bases and J shed 2 bases, with 11 bases lying between them. The length of the CDR3 is 14 residues. Germline V gene lookup returns CDR1 GTSNPN and CDR2 SVGIG (reference sequence). CDR3 DNA sequence: TGTGCCTGGAGTACCGGCGGGGACACAGATACGCAGTATTTT. Amino acids: CAWSTGGDTDTQYF.

This clone was detected only a few times. V is TRBV7-9 and J is TRBJ1-1; TRBD1 agrees at 7 bases. Germline trimming cut 5 bases from V and 5 bases from J; bases unmatched to any gene: 5. CDR3 length: 13 amino acids. CDR1 and CDR2 (germline): SEHNR, FQNEAQ (reference sequence). The DNA for the CDR3 is TGTGCCAGCAGCCTAAAACAGGGGACTGAAGCTTTCTTT. As protein: CASSLKQGTEAFF.

The chain is built from TRBV23-1 and TRBJ2-6; D not certain. TRBV23-1 is an open reading frame whose function is uncertain. With 5 bases removed from V and 0 bases from J, the gap between germline ends came to 14 bases. CDR3 length equals 17 residues. In DNA form, the CDR3 reads TGCGCCAGCAGTACTGTGAGGCCGATCTCTGGGGCCAACGTCCTGACTTTC. Its translation: CASSTVRPISGANVLTF.

The chain is built from TRBV5-1 and TRBJ2-1; 8 bases are a match to TRBD2. CDR1 SGHRS and CDR2 YFSETQ come from the germline V gene. V lost 5 bases to trimming and J lost 1 base; unmatched junction nucleotides: 2. This CDR3 contains 14 residues. The CDR3 reads CASSREGSYNEQFF. In DNA, the CDR3 is TGCGCCAGCAGTCGGGAGGGGTCCTACAATGAGCAGTTCTTC. The complete variable domain, with remaining parts taken from reference TRBV5-1 and TRBJ2-1, reads KAGVTQTPRYLIKTRGQQVTLSCSPISGHRSVSWYQQTPGQGLQFLFEYFSETQRNKGNFPGRFSGRQFSNSRSEMNVSTLELGDSALYLCASSREGSYNEQFFGPGTRLTVL.

CDR3 nucleotides: TGCGCCAGCAGTGAGGAGGGCCGTTCAGATACGCAGTATTTT. The encoded protein is CASSEEGRSDTQYF. The genes are TRBV23-1 and TRBJ2-3; possibly TRBD2 for D (6 bases). TRBV23-1 carries the ORF label, with uncertain function. The germline V and J ends were trimmed by 5 bases and 4 bases, with 13 bases remaining between them. This CDR3 region has 14 residues.

The V gene is TRBV4-1, the J gene TRBJ1-2, with D perhaps matching TRBD1 (5 bases). The CDR3 consists of 14 residues. V lost 0 bases to trimming and J lost 8 bases, with 13 bases between them. CDR1 and CDR2 from the germline V gene are MGHRA and YSYEKL. The CDR3 protein is CASSQDWGDGGYTF. DNA for the CDR3: TGCGCCAGCAGCCAAGATTGGGGGGATGGGGGCTACACCTTC.

A single count supports this clone. This chain connects TRBV5-1 to TRBJ2-2, with 7 bases matching TRBD1. CDR1 and CDR2 from the germline V gene are SGHRS and YFSETQ. The CDR3 spans 14 residues. The J segment lost 0 bases and the V segment lost 6 bases, leaving 2 bases of the junction unmatched. The CDR3 sequence: CASKQGTNTGELFF. In nucleotides, the CDR3 is TGCGCCAGCAAACAGGGGACGAACACCGGGGAGCTGTTTTTT.

V and J are TRBV19 and TRBJ1-2; tentative D call: TRBD1 (6 bases). V was pared by 7 bases and J by 3 bases, with 21 bases between. CDR1 is LNHDA and CDR2 is SQIVND in the germline V gene (reference sequence). The CDR3 is 16 amino acids. The CDR3 DNA sequence: TGTGCCAGTACCAACAGGGACGAACCCAGTTACTATGGCTACACCTTC. Its protein is CASTNRDEPSYYGYTF. Complete variable domain (other parts from reference TRBV19 and TRBJ1-2): DGGITQSPKYLFRKEGQNVTLSCEQNLNHDAMYWYRQDPGQGLRLIYYSQIVNDFQKGDIAEGYSVSREKKESFPLTVTSAQKNPTAFYLCASTNRDEPSYYGYTFGSGTRLTVV.

V and J are TRBV18 and TRBJ2-1; tentative D call: TRBD1 (5 bases). Trimming took off 2 bases at V and 1 base at J, with 15 bases between the two ends. The CDR3 runs 17 residues. Germline V gene data show CDR1 as KGHSH and CDR2 as LQKENI. CDR3 coding DNA: TGTGCCAGCTCACCAGCCGGTTTCAGGGAATCCTACAATGAGCAGTTCTTC. This gives the protein CASSPAGFRESYNEQFF. Drawing the rest from reference TRBV18 and TRBJ2-1, the complete variable domain is NAGVMQNPRHLVRRRGQEARLRCSPMKGHSHVYWYRQLPEEGLKFMVYLQKENIIDESGMPKERFSAEFPKEGPSILRIQQVVRGDSAAYFCASSPAGFRESYNEQFFGPGTRLTVL.

The gene calls are TRBV18 and TRBJ2-5; 7 bases are shared with TRBD2. Trimming removed 3 bases from V and 5 bases from J; junction bases left unmatched: 6. Germline V gene sequence: CDR1 KGHSH, CDR2 LQKENI. The CDR3 sequence is 14 residues long. This CDR3 reads CASSPTSFTETQYF. The CDR3 coding sequence is TGTGCCAGCTCACCGACTAGCTTTACGGAGACCCAGTACTTC.

J is TRBJ2-7 and V is TRBV27; 9 bases are shared with TRBD1. CDR1 MNHEY and CDR2 SMNVEV come from the germline V gene (reference sequence). The V gene end was trimmed by 6 bases and the J gene end by 2 bases; junction bases not matched to a gene: 5. This CDR3 comprises 14 residues. The CDR3 here is CASRHRDRAYEQYF. In DNA, the CDR3 is TGTGCCAGCAGACACCGGGACAGGGCCTACGAGCAGTACTTC.

The rearrangement joins TRBV19 to TRBJ1-1, with D maybe TRBD1 (5 bases). CDR3 length equals 13 residues. The germline CDR1 and CDR2 sequences are LNHDA and SQIVND (reference sequence). The V end lost 1 base, the J end lost 8 bases, and 11 bases lay between the germline ends. CDR3 sequence (DNA): TGTGCCAGTAGTATAGCATGGGGCTCGGAAGCTTTCTTT. Translated, it gives CASSIAWGSEAFF. The whole variable domain, filled in from reference TRBV19 and TRBJ1-1, reads DGGITQSPKYLFRKEGQNVTLSCEQNLNHDAMYWYRQDPGQGLRLIYYSQIVNDFQKGDIAEGYSVSREKKESFPLTVTSAQKNPTAFYLCASSIAWGSEAFFGQGTRLTVV.

The chain carries TRBV4-3 and TRBJ1-2; 11 bases agree with TRBD1. The CDR3 is 17 amino acids. V was clipped by 4 bases and J by 0 bases; unmatched bases: 7. Looked up from germline, CDR1 is LGHNA and CDR2 is YSLEER. CDR3 protein: CASSRSGTGGANYGYTF. CDR3 nucleotides: TGCGCCAGCAGCCGATCCGGGACAGGGGGAGCTAACTATGGCTACACCTTC.

V gene TRBV7-2 combines with J gene TRBJ2-7; D perhaps matches TRBD1 (6 bases). CDR1 SGHTA and CDR2 FQGNSA come from the germline V gene. V shed 6 bases and J shed 2 bases, with 11 bases lying between them. CDR3 length equals 13 residues. The CDR3 nucleotides are TGTGCCAGCAGAGGGGACAATGCCTACGAGCAGTACTTC. Its protein is CASRGDNAYEQYF.

This clone was detected only once. The chain has TRBV18 and TRBJ1-1, with a tentative D call TRBD1 (6 bases). Trimming removed 4 bases at V and 2 bases at J, with 8 bases between. CDR1 is KGHSH, CDR2 LQKENI, per germline. The CDR3 runs to 13 residues. Written as DNA, the CDR3 is TGTGCCAGCTCACGAGGGGGAAACACTGAAGCTTTCTTT. It encodes CASSRGGNTEAFF. The full variable domain, in which reference TRBV18 and TRBJ1-1 provide the parts outside the CDR3, is NAGVMQNPRHLVRRRGQEARLRCSPMKGHSHVYWYRQLPEEGLKFMVYLQKENIIDESGMPKERFSAEFPKEGPSILRIQQVVRGDSAAYFCASSRGGNTEAFFGQGTRLTVV.

Note on this clone: Compared with germline, one end of the junction differs, possibly owing to a read error. The rearrangement uses TRBV2 and TRBJ2-1, with 7 nucleotides matching TRBD1. Germline V gene lookup returns CDR1 SNHLY and CDR2 FYNNEI. This CDR3 is 15 amino acids long. The CDR3: CASRLGQESYNGQFF. In DNA form, the CDR3 reads TGTGCCAGCCGGTTAGGACAGGAGTCCTACAATGGGCAGTTCTTC.

This rearrangement joins TRBV4-1 to TRBJ2-7, with D hard to call. Germline CDR1 MGHRA, CDR2 YSYEKL. There are 17 residues in the CDR3. Trimming removed 0 bases at V and 0 bases at J, with 15 bases between. The CDR3 DNA is TGCGCCAGCAGCCAAGATTATAGTCCTTCTAGCTCCTACGAGCAGTACTTC. Its protein product is CASSQDYSPSSSYEQYF.

This CDR3 reads CASSEAAGRMGVEQYF. In DNA, the CDR3 is TGTGCCAGCAGTGAAGCGGCGGGCAGGATGGGCGTCGAGCAGTACTTC. V and J are TRBV2 and TRBJ2-7; possible D gene TRBD2, 5 bases. The V end was cut by 0 bases, the J end by 6 bases, with 18 bases between. The CDR3 has 16 amino acids. CDR1 is SNHLY and CDR2 is FYNNEI in the germline V gene.

The V call is TRBV30, the J call TRBJ1-1; perhaps TRBD1 as D (5 bases). V was trimmed by 2 bases and J by 1 base, leaving 23 bases between them. The CDR3 is made up of 18 amino acids. Germline CDR1 GTSNPN, CDR2 SVGIG (reference sequence). CDR3 nucleotides: TGTGCCTGGAGTCGGGCAAAAATCCCGGGGCGGGGGAACACTGAAGCTTTCTTT. Translation: CAWSRAKIPGRGNTEAFF.

V gene TRBV29-1 combines with J gene TRBJ1-4; tentatively, D is TRBD1 (6 bases). The ends were cut back, 6 bases at V and 0 bases at J, with 8 bases in the middle. CDR3 size: 13 residues. Germline CDR1 reads SQVTM; CDR2 reads ANQGSEA. The CDR3 DNA follows: TGCAGCGTAGGGGGGGCAACTAATGAAAAACTGTTTTTT. Protein sequence: CSVGGATNEKLFF. The entire variable domain, with the rest obtained from reference TRBV29-1 and TRBJ1-4, is as follows: SAVISQKPSRDICQRGTSLTIQCQVDSQVTMMFWYRQQPGQSLTLIATANQGSEATYESGFVIDKFPISRPNLTFSTLTVSNMSPEDSSIYLCSVGGATNEKLFFGSGTQLSVL.

In this sample, this clone turned up once. V is TRBV6-1 and J is TRBJ1-4; TRBD1 agrees at 7 bases. CDR1 and CDR2 (germline): MNHNS, SASEGT. The CDR3 length is 13 residues. With V trimmed by 10 bases and J by 4 bases, 6 bases remained unmatched. The CDR3 protein is CATRGQNNEKLFF. CDR3 DNA sequence: TGTGCCACCCGGGGACAGAATAATGAAAAACTGTTTTTT.

This clone was found once. The rearrangement joins TRBV7-9 to TRBJ2-3; 11 bases map to TRBD2. The CDR3 totals 18 residues. CDR1 and CDR2 (germline): SEHNR, FQNEAQ (reference sequence). J was trimmed by 2 bases and V by 2 bases; bases with no gene match: 9. CDR3 DNA sequence: TGTGCCAGCAGCTTACCCGGGACTAGCGGCCTCCTCACAGATACGCAGTATTTT. Amino acids: CASSLPGTSGLLTDTQYF.

This chain joins TRBV27 and TRBJ2-7; TRBD2 agrees at 8 bases. The CDR3 sequence is 14 residues long. V dropped 5 bases and J dropped 6; count of bases not matched to a gene: 9. Germline CDR1 reads MNHEY; CDR2 reads SMNVEV (reference sequence). CDR3 amino acids: CASSLSGGVSEQYF. The DNA of the CDR3 is TGTGCCAGCAGTCTCTCCGGGGGGGTGAGCGAGCAGTACTTC.

The genes are TRBV2 and TRBJ1-6, with TRBD1 matching 7 bases. Per germline, CDR1 SNHLY and CDR2 FYNNEI. J lost 5 bases, V lost 3 bases, and 1 base had no gene match. The CDR3 covers 14 residues. This CDR3 reads CASSERGHNSPLHF. In nucleotides, the CDR3 is TGTGCCAGCAGTGAGAGGGGGCATAATTCACCCCTCCACTTT.